This TCR beta chain was documented in a study of cytomegalovirus exposure and HLA in healthy donors. The wider study: An early data release held tens of millions of unique TCRs from HLA-typed donors. Overall study findings and caveats: Because they were indistinguishable, some V segments, including TRBV6-2 and TRBV6-3, were excluded. In a later analysis, TCR beta V- and J-gene trimming showed a link to a missense DCLRE1C variant. According to an earlier analysis, most TCR beta V segments yielded productive rearrangements about 90% or about 30% of the time.

Regarding this clone: Its antigen is undetermined.

Trimming removed 4 bases from V and 5 bases from J, with 15 bases in between. This CDR3 is 15 amino acids long. The germline V gene encodes CDR1 SGHTA and CDR2 FQGTGA. PCR amplification relied on 60 Vbeta primers (plus 13 Jbeta primers). Produced via immunoSEQ multiplex PCR; TCRdb's table is partial and in-frame only. The table lists 170,000 or so clones, about 82% of them singletons. The receptor comes from a woman aged 45-59 years in good health and CMV-seropositive. The chain has TRBV7-3 and TRBJ1-3, with a weak D call TRBD1 (6 bases). Sample: PBMCs. This chain's CDR3 is CASSSPWDTRNTIYF. The CDR3, as DNA: TGTGCCAGCAGCTCGCCCTGGGACACCCGAAACACCATATATTTT.